Listed below are T cell receptor beta chains from one sample, sequenced in a study of response to subunit inactivated influenza vaccine. TCRdb re-analysed the RT-PCR reads in MiXCR, keeping a single row per CDR3 protein. The data hold about 570,000 distinct CDR3 sequences, with 10% to 12% observed a single time. These data were likewise used in another study, on T cells expressing NK-cell markers.

Source: PBMCs from blood, taken on the day of vaccination. The receptors come from a man aged 45 to 65 who received an inactivated influenza vaccine. CDR3s include the opening cysteine and the closing phenylalanine or tryptophan. A D gene is named only where the DNA matches it firmly. Clone size is given for some rows only: seen once, a few or many times, or a class if the clone is expanded.

v_call	d_call	j_call	clone_size	cdr3_nt	cdr3_aa
TRBV2	NA	TRBJ2-2	NA	TGTGCCAGCAGTGGTATTAGCTCCGGGGAGCTGTTTTTT	CASSGISSGELFF
TRBV28	NA	TRBJ1-3	many	TGTGCCACCCTTTTGACAGGTTCCAAAGGCTCTGGAAACACCATATATTTT	CATLLTGSKGSGNTIYF
TRBV5-1	TRBD1	TRBJ1-4	many	TGCGCCAGCAGCCCGGGACAGGCAACTAATGAAAAACTGTTTTTT	CASSPGQATNEKLFF
TRBV20-1	TRBD1	TRBJ1-6	NA	TGCAGTGCTAGCCGGACAGGCCCGGATAATTCACCCCTCCACTTT	CSASRTGPDNSPLHF
TRBV7-3	NA	TRBJ2-3	few	TGTGCCAGCAGCTCACCCGGGACTCTTGCAGATACGCAGTATTTT	CASSSPGTLADTQYF
TRBV6-2/TRBV6-3	NA	TRBJ2-1	NA	TGTGCCAGCAGTAGGGACTCACCAGCCTACAATGAGCAGTTCTTC	CASSRDSPAYNEQFF
TRBV5-6	NA	TRBJ2-2	many	TGTGCCAGCAGCCCCTGGACGGTTAACACCGGGGAGCTGTTTTTT	CASSPWTVNTGELFF
TRBV20-1	TRBD1	TRBJ2-7	NA	TGCTGTGCTAGACTAACGACAGGGGGGAAAAACACCCGAGCCTACGAGCAGTACTTC	CCARLTTGGKNTRAYEQYF
TRBV10-3	NA	TRBJ1-2	NA	TGTGCCATCAGTGATACCCGGGGCTACACCTTC	CAISDTRGYTF
TRBV10-3	NA	TRBJ2-7	many	TGTGCCATCAGTAATAAGCCCCAAGGATACGAGCAGTACTTC	CAISNKPQGYEQYF
TRBV29-1	TRBD2	TRBJ2-3	few	TGCAGCGTCGAACTAGCGGGGTTCACAGATACGCAGTATTTT	CSVELAGFTDTQYF
TRBV24-1	NA	TRBJ1-2	NA	TGTGCCACTGCAGGGGTGGACTATGGCTACACCTTC	CATAGVDYGYTF
TRBV12-3/TRBV12-4	TRBD2	TRBJ2-6	NA	TGTGCCAGCAGTTTAGCGCTACTAGCGGGGCCATCCTCCGGGGCCAACGTCCTGACTTTC	CASSLALLAGPSSGANVLTF
TRBV7-9	NA	TRBJ1-1	few	TGTGCCAGCAGCGTCGGTCCGTCCGGCACTGAAGCTTTCTTT	CASSVGPSGTEAFF
TRBV4-1	NA	TRBJ2-1	many	TGCGCCAGCAGCCAAGAATTTCTGGACAGAAAGATCAATGAGCAGTTCTTC	CASSQEFLDRKINEQFF
TRBV5-1	TRBD2	TRBJ2-3	few	TGCGCCAGCAGCTTGGACCCCGGGGGGGCCACAGATACGCAGTATTTT	CASSLDPGGATDTQYF
TRBV6-1	TRBD1	TRBJ2-5	few	TGTGCCAGCACTCGACAGGGGGCTAGGGAGACCCAGTACTTC	CASTRQGARETQYF
TRBV3-1	NA	TRBJ2-7	NA	TGTGCCAGCACCAAGGAGGTCCCTTTTACCCACGAGCAGTACTTC	CASTKEVPFTHEQYF
TRBV7-9	TRBD1	TRBJ1-1	NA	TGTGCCAGCAGCCCTCAACAGGGGGAGAACACTGAAGCTTTCTTT	CASSPQQGENTEAFF
TRBV9	NA	TRBJ2-1	NA	TGTGCCAGCAGCGTAGGAGGGGGGGCCTCCTACAATGAGCAGTTCTTC	CASSVGGGASYNEQFF
TRBV5-1	TRBD1	TRBJ1-2	NA	TGCGCCAGCAGCACGGACAGGGGTAACTATGGCTACACCTTC	CASSTDRGNYGYTF
TRBV11-2	TRBD1	TRBJ2-5	few	TGTGCCAGCCGAACCGGGACAGGAAATCAAGAGACCCAGTACTTC	CASRTGTGNQETQYF
TRBV7-9	NA	TRBJ2-7	few	TGTGCCAGCAGCTTAACTGGCAGGGTTTACGAGCAGTACTTC	CASSLTGRVYEQYF
TRBV12-3/TRBV12-4	TRBD2	TRBJ2-3	NA	TGTGCCAGCAGTTTAGCGCGCGGGAGGAGCACAGATACGCAGTATTTT	CASSLARGRSTDTQYF
TRBV20-1	NA	TRBJ1-2	NA	TGCAGTGCTAGAGATCTCGGCAGGGCTGGCTACACCTTC	CSARDLGRAGYTF
TRBV28	TRBD1	TRBJ2-7	NA	TGTGCCAGCAGTTTATATGTGTCTGAGGGGGCGGTCGAGCAGTACTTC	CASSLYVSEGAVEQYF
TRBV29-1	NA	TRBJ2-3	NA	TGCAGCGTTCGCGGACTGCGAAGCACAGATACGCAGTATTTT	CSVRGLRSTDTQYF
TRBV11-1	TRBD2	TRBJ2-7	few	TGTGCCAGCAGCTTGAGCTCGGTCGGGCTGACTAGCGGTTTGGTCAAGCAGTACTTC	CASSLSSVGLTSGLVKQYF
TRBV25-1	TRBD2	TRBJ2-1	NA	TGTGCCATGCAAGTTGGGGAGGGCTCCTACAATGAGCAGTTCTTC	CAMQVGEGSYNEQFF
TRBV3-1	TRBD2	TRBJ2-1	NA	TGTGCCAGCAGCCAAGATCCGCGGGAGTACAATGAGCAGTTCTTC	CASSQDPREYNEQFF
TRBV28	NA	TRBJ2-3	few	TGTGCCAGCAGTTTATTGGATTTAGGGGAGACAGATACGCAGTATTTT	CASSLLDLGETDTQYF
TRBV28	TRBD2	TRBJ2-7	NA	TGTGCCAGCAGTTCACCAGACTCTAGCGGGAGCGAATACGAGCAGTACTTC	CASSSPDSSGSEYEQYF
TRBV12-3/TRBV12-4	TRBD2	TRBJ2-3	NA	TGTGCCAGCAGTCGTAGCGGGAGGGCCGGAGATACGCAGTATTTT	CASSRSGRAGDTQYF
TRBV15	TRBD1	TRBJ1-5	NA	TGTGCCACCAGCGGAACAGGGGCCGGCAATCAGCCCCAGCATTTT	CATSGTGAGNQPQHF
TRBV6-1	NA	TRBJ2-2	few	TGTGCCAGCTCAAAATTCAGTTCGGGGACAACGAACACCGGGGAGCTGTTTTTT	CASSKFSSGTTNTGELFF
TRBV5-1	TRBD1	TRBJ1-2	few	TGCGCCAGCAGACCGGGACAGGGGGCCAACTATGGCTACACCTTC	CASRPGQGANYGYTF
TRBV9	TRBD2	TRBJ2-7	NA	TGTGCCAGCAGCGTAGGGGCGGGAGGGCCTTACGAGCAGTACTTC	CASSVGAGGPYEQYF
TRBV9	NA	TRBJ2-3	few	TGTGCCAGCAGCGTCCGTCCGAGGACTATGTCTACAGATACGCAGTATTTT	CASSVRPRTMSTDTQYF